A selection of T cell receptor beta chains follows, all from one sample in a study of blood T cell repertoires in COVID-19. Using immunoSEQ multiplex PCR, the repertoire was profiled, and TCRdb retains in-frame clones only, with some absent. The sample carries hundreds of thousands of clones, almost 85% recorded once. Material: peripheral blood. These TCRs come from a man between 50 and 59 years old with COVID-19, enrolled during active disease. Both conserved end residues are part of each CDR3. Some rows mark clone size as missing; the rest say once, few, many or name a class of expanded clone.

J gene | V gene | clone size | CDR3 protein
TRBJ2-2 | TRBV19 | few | CASSIPPTGLNTGELFF
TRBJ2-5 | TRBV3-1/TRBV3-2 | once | CASSISLSETQYF
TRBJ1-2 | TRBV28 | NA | CASSQTGYGYTF
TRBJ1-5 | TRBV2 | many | CASSSQGASSNQPQHF
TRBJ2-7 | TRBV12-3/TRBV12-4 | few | CASRMDTSYEQYF
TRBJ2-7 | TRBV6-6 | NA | CASSYSRGGSYEQYF
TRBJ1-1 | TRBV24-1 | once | CATSGAGGITEAFF
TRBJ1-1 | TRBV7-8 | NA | CASRLGEVAEAFF
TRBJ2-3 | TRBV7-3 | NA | CASSTGLADTQYF
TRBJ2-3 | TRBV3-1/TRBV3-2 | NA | CASSQGDSIRVDTQYF
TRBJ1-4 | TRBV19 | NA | CASSTWTGVGREKLFF
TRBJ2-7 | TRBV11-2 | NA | CASSFGHGGGKSYEQYF
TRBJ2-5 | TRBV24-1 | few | CATSLSGRETQYF
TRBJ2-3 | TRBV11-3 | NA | CASSLSAVGADTQYF
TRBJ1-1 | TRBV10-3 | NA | CAISETQGANTEAFF
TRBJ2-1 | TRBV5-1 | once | CASNRDNEQFF
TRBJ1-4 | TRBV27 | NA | CASSPQGPLGKLFF
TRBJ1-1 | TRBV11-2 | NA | CASRLPGGNEAFF
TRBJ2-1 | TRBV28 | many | CASSPRTSGDNEQFF
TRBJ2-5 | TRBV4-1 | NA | CASSPNTNRGRETQYF
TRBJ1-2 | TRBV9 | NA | CASSFRGGANYGYTF
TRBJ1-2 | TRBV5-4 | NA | CASSLDTYGYTF
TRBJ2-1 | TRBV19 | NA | CASRNLTFSGGARNEQFF
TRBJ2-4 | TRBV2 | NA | CASSPGQGGSSAKNIQYF
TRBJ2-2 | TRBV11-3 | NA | CASSHADRAVGTGELFF
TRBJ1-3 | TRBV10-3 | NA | CAISESTGDTIYF
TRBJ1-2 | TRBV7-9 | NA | CASGTQGWEGYTF
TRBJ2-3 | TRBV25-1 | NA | CASSPRQGETQYTQYF
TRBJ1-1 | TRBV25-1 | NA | CASSEVGQEAFF
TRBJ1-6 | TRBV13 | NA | CASRRGQHNSPLHF
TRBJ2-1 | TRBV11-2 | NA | CASSPSGNNEQFF
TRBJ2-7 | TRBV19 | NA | CASSSRVSGYEQYF
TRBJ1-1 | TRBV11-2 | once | CASSPSPGTEAFF
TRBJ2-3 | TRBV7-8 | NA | CASSLGWTFSSTDTQYF
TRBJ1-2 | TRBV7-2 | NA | CASTGGFWDGYTF